These T cell receptor beta chains were read from a single sample in a study of response to subunit inactivated influenza vaccine. TCRdb used MiXCR to reprocess the RT-PCR reads, holding one entry per CDR3 protein. The data contain 400,000 to 650,000 distinct CDR3 sequences, roughly 7.9% of them singletons. The sequencing here drew on PBMCs from blood, taken roughly 24 months after vaccination. The receptor set was obtained from a man between 50 and 69 years old who received an inactivated influenza vaccine. CDR3s include the opening cysteine and the closing phenylalanine or tryptophan. Each record gives: CDR3 protein, CDR3 DNA, J gene, D gene, CDR3 length, V gene, clone size. The D gene is left open where the match is weak. Size is stated for part of the rows, as once, few or many counts, or as a class when the clone is expanded.

CSARPGQGAYEQYF | TGCAGTGCTAGACCGGGACAGGGGGCCTACGAGCAGTACTTC | TRBJ2-7 | TRBD1 | 14 | TRBV20-1 | many
CASSQDVGPLQPQHF | TGCGCCAGCAGCCAAGATGTGGGACCGTTACAGCCCCAGCATTTT | TRBJ1-5 | NA | 15 | TRBV4-3 | many
CASSKSGTYNEQFF | TGTGCCAGCAGTAAGAGCGGTACTTACAATGAGCAGTTCTTC | TRBJ2-1 | NA | 14 | TRBV28 | many
CASSSGPLGEQFF | TGTGCCAGCAGTTCGGGACCCCTCGGTGAGCAGTTCTTC | TRBJ2-1 | NA | 13 | TRBV6-5 | NA
CASSRTRLAGGYEQYF | TGTGCCAGCAGCCGCACCAGACTAGCGGGGGGCTACGAGCAGTACTTC | TRBJ2-7 | TRBD2 | 16 | TRBV7-2 | few
CASSVHPDMRAKNIQYF | TGTGCCAGCAGCGTCCACCCCGACATGAGAGCCAAAAACATTCAGTACTTC | TRBJ2-4 | NA | 17 | TRBV9 | few
CSARGLAGAPGYNEQFF | TGCAGTGCTAGAGGTCTAGCGGGGGCCCCGGGGTACAATGAGCAGTTCTTC | TRBJ2-1 | TRBD2 | 17 | TRBV20-1 | NA
CASSQTPRPGELFF | TGTGCCAGCAGCCAGACCCCTCGACCCGGGGAGCTGTTTTTT | TRBJ2-2 | NA | 14 | TRBV4-2 | NA
CAISESRQGGYYEQFF | TGTGCCATCAGTGAGTCCAGACAGGGTGGGTACTATGAGCAGTTCTTC | TRBJ2-1 | TRBD1 | 16 | TRBV10-3 | NA
CASTAPGGRYNEQFF | TGTGCCAGCACCGCCCCTGGAGGACGATACAATGAGCAGTTCTTC | TRBJ2-1 | NA | 15 | TRBV7-2 | many
CASSLGRLAGDYEQYF | TGCGCCAGCAGCTTGGGCCGACTAGCGGGGGACTACGAGCAGTACTTC | TRBJ2-7 | TRBD2 | 16 | TRBV5-1 | NA
CASSARWTDSNQPQHF | TGTGCCAGCAGCGCGAGGTGGACGGATAGCAATCAGCCCCAGCATTTT | TRBJ1-5 | NA | 16 | TRBV9 | few
CASKEAGGRQETQYF | TGTGCCAGCAAGGAAGCGGGAGGCCGGCAAGAGACCCAGTACTTC | TRBJ2-5 | TRBD2 | 15 | TRBV2 | NA
CASSHSITGGETQYF | TGTGCCAGCAGCCACAGTATTACAGGGGGAGAGACCCAGTACTTC | TRBJ2-5 | TRBD1 | 15 | TRBV3-1 | NA
CASTNLGFYEQYF | TGTGCCAGCACTAATCTCGGGTTCTACGAGCAGTACTTC | TRBJ2-7 | NA | 13 | TRBV28 | NA
CASRNYGTLDYGYTF | TGTGCCAGCAGAAACTACGGGACGTTGGACTATGGCTACACCTTC | TRBJ1-2 | NA | 15 | TRBV28 | many
CASRTGVSADTQYF | TGTGCCAGCCGGACAGGGGTTTCGGCAGATACGCAGTATTTT | TRBJ2-3 | TRBD1 | 14 | TRBV7-9 | NA
CAKISLAGVYNEQFF | TGTGCCAAAATTTCTCTAGCGGGGGTCTACAATGAGCAGTTCTTC | TRBJ2-1 | NA | 15 | TRBV21-1 | NA
CASSLWTGDTGELFF | TGTGCCAGCAGCTTATGGACAGGGGACACCGGGGAGCTGTTTTTT | TRBJ2-2 | TRBD1 | 15 | TRBV7-8 | NA
CASSPDYSRTDTQYF | TGTGCCAGCAGCCCGGACTACTCAAGGACAGATACGCAGTATTTT | TRBJ2-3 | NA | 15 | TRBV3-1 | NA
CASSIRLNARAGELFF | TGTGCCAGTAGTATTCGGTTAAATGCTAGGGCCGGGGAGCTGTTTTTT | TRBJ2-2 | NA | 16 | TRBV19 | NA
CASSVAGQSYNEQFF | TGTGCCAGCAGCGTAGCGGGACAGTCCTACAATGAGCAGTTCTTC | TRBJ2-1 | TRBD1 | 15 | TRBV9 | many
CASSQDMSSSYNEQFF | TGTGCCAGCAGCCAAGATATGAGTAGCTCCTACAATGAGCAGTTCTTC | TRBJ2-1 | NA | 16 | TRBV3-1 | many
CASRKGTSGSFFLGQFF | TGTGCCAGCAGAAAGGGGACTAGCGGGAGCTTTTTTTTGGGGCAGTTCTTC | TRBJ2-1 | TRBD2 | 17 | TRBV7-9 | few
CASSLLTGFTQPQHF | TGTGCCAGCAGTCTCCTTACAGGTTTTACTCAGCCCCAGCATTTT | TRBJ1-5 | NA | 15 | TRBV6-1 | NA
CASSPRPRTYEQYF | TGTGCCAGCAGTCCAAGACCCCGGACCTACGAGCAGTACTTC | TRBJ2-7 | NA | 14 | TRBV12-3/TRBV12-4 | few
CASGQYNEQFF | TGTGCCAGTGGACAGTACAATGAGCAGTTCTTC | TRBJ2-1 | NA | 11 | TRBV7-8 | few
CASSLGLYNEQFF | TGTGCCAGCAGCTTGGGACTCTACAATGAGCAGTTCTTC | TRBJ2-1 | NA | 13 | TRBV7-2 | many
CASSEVEGTGIWSNQPQHF | TGTGCCAGCAGTGAAGTCGAAGGGACAGGGATTTGGAGCAATCAGCCCCAGCATTTT | TRBJ1-5 | TRBD1 | 19 | TRBV2 | many
CASSFPAQGFYEQYF | TGTGCCAGCAGTTTCCCCGCACAGGGGTTCTACGAGCAGTACTTC | TRBJ2-7 | TRBD1 | 15 | TRBV28 | few
CASSYRGYLYNEQFF | TGTGCCAGCAGCTACAGGGGATACCTATACAATGAGCAGTTCTTC | TRBJ2-1 | TRBD1 | 15 | TRBV11-2 | many
CASSVELRRTGELFF | TGTGCCAGCAGCGTAGAACTTAGGCGGACCGGGGAGCTGTTTTTT | TRBJ2-2 | NA | 15 | TRBV9 | NA
CASSLSWTAVYNEQFF | TGTGCCAGCAGTTTATCATGGACAGCCGTCTACAATGAGCAGTTCTTC | TRBJ2-1 | NA | 16 | TRBV27 | few
CSAAPRDRVYNEQFF | TGCAGTGCAGCCCCGCGGGACAGGGTCTACAATGAGCAGTTCTTC | TRBJ2-1 | TRBD1 | 15 | TRBV20-1 | NA
CASKGPGQGKLYEQYF | TGTGCCAGCAAGGGCCCTGGACAGGGGAAGCTCTACGAGCAGTACTTC | TRBJ2-7 | TRBD1 | 16 | TRBV2 | many
CASSLEVPGTPSGNTIYF | TGTGCCAGCAGCTTAGAGGTTCCCGGGACCCCCTCTGGAAACACCATATATTTT | TRBJ1-3 | NA | 18 | TRBV7-6 | NA
CSVGPRTGLNEQFF | TGCAGCGTTGGGCCCCGGACGGGACTCAATGAGCAGTTCTTC | TRBJ2-1 | NA | 14 | TRBV29-1 | NA
CASSYGGEKLFF | TGTGCCAGCAGTTACGGTGGAGAAAAACTGTTTTTT | TRBJ1-4 | NA | 12 | TRBV6-5 | few
CASSQGISSGANVLTF | TGTGCCAGTAGTCAGGGGATAAGCTCTGGGGCCAACGTCCTGACTTTC | TRBJ2-6 | NA | 16 | TRBV19 | few
CASSGGTPNEQYF | TGTGCCAGCAGTGGCGGCACCCCCAACGAGCAGTACTTC | TRBJ2-7 | NA | 13 | TRBV25-1 | few
CAIKKDRGPMNTEAFF | TGTGCCATCAAAAAGGACAGGGGACCAATGAACACTGAAGCTTTCTTT | TRBJ1-1 | TRBD1 | 16 | TRBV10-3 | few
CASSAEGSSYNSPLHF | TGTGCCAGTAGTGCCGAGGGGAGCTCCTATAATTCACCCCTCCACTTT | TRBJ1-6 | NA | 16 | TRBV19 | NA
CASRRDRAVSEAFF | TGTGCCAGCAGAAGGGACAGGGCGGTTAGTGAAGCTTTCTTT | TRBJ1-1 | TRBD1 | 14 | TRBV6-1 | NA
CASSQGSGTLNEQFF | TGCGCCAGCAGCCAAGGGAGCGGGACCTTGAATGAGCAGTTCTTC | TRBJ2-1 | TRBD2 | 15 | TRBV4-3 | many
CSARDVSGRSSYEQYF | TGCAGTGCTAGAGATGTGAGCGGGAGGTCCTCCTACGAGCAGTACTTC | TRBJ2-7 | TRBD2 | 16 | TRBV20-1 | NA
CASQKAGRTYNEQFF | TGCGCCAGCCAAAAAGCGGGACGGACCTACAATGAGCAGTTCTTC | TRBJ2-1 | TRBD2 | 15 | TRBV10-2 | many
CAIGDNEKLFF | TGTGCCATCGGAGATAATGAAAAACTGTTTTTT | TRBJ1-4 | NA | 11 | TRBV10-3 | many
CSAPWVIEGNEQFF | TGCAGTGCTCCCTGGGTTATCGAAGGCAATGAGCAGTTCTTC | TRBJ2-1 | NA | 14 | TRBV20-1 | NA
CASSRGVGETQYF | TGTGCCAGCAGTAGAGGGGTTGGTGAGACCCAGTACTTC | TRBJ2-5 | NA | 13 | TRBV2 | few
CASSDYSVYTDTQYF | TGTGCCAGCAGTGACTATTCGGTTTACACAGATACGCAGTATTTT | TRBJ2-3 | NA | 15 | TRBV2 | many
CASSQVLAGGPYNEQFF | TGTGCCAGCAGCCAAGTACTAGCGGGAGGGCCCTACAATGAGCAGTTCTTC | TRBJ2-1 | TRBD2 | 17 | TRBV14 | NA
CASSRPNYGYTF | TGTGCCAGCAGCCGCCCCAACTATGGCTACACCTTC | TRBJ1-2 | NA | 12 | TRBV7-9 | few
CAIRDRDGNTIYF | TGTGCCATCAGGGACAGGGACGGAAACACCATATATTTT | TRBJ1-3 | TRBD1 | 13 | TRBV10-3 | many
CSASGQTNNYGYTF | TGCAGTGCTAGTGGTCAGACCAATAACTATGGCTACACCTTC | TRBJ1-2 | NA | 14 | TRBV20-1 | few
CASSSQGASNTEAFF | TGTGCCAGCAGCTCCCAGGGGGCGTCGAACACTGAAGCTTTCTTT | TRBJ1-1 | TRBD1 | 15 | TRBV9 | NA